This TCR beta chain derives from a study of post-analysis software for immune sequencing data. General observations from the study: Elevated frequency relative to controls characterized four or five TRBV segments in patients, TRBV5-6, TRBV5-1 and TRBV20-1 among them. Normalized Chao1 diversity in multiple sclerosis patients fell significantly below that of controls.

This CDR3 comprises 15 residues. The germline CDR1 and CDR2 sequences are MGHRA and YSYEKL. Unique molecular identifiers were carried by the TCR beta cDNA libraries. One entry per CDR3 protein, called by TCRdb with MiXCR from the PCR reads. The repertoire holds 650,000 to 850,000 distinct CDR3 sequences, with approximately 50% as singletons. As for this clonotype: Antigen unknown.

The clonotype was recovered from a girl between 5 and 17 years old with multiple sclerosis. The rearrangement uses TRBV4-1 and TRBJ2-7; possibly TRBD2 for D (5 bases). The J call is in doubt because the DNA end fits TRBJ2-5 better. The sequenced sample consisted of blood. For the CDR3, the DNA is TGCGCCAGCAGCCAAGTAGGCGGACTCTTAGAGACCCAGTACTTC. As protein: CASSQVGGLLETQYF.